This T cell receptor (beta chain) comes out of a study of cytomegalovirus exposure and HLA in healthy donors. Whole-study findings and limits: A later analysis reported that several of the most significant clusters appeared to be linked to common viral pathogens, among them Epstein-Barr virus. The study designated over 150 TCR beta chains cytomegalovirus-associated. Being productive about 90% or about 30% of the time was typical of most TCR beta V segments in an earlier analysis. Accurate HLA-A and HLA-B prediction from TCR beta sequences was reported for most subjects.

Germline V gene data show CDR1 as ENHRY and CDR2 as SYGVKD. With 10 bases removed from V and 1 base from J, the gap between germline ends came to 16 bases. This CDR3 contains 14 residues. In regard to this clone: What it recognizes is unknown.

It was with 60 Vbeta and 13 Jbeta primers that the PCR ran. Some clones are missing from TCRdb's copy, which holds only in-frame ones; the method was immunoSEQ multiplex PCR. The table has around 80,000 clones, less than 80% seen once. The chain uses TRBV10-3 and TRBJ1-1; weak D call: TRBD1 (5 bases). Sequencing was performed on PBMCs. This receptor was identified in a man aged 35-49 years in good health and CMV-seropositive. The CDR3 region is CATLRGGTNTEAFF. CDR3 DNA sequence: TGTGCCACTCTCCGGGGGGGAACGAACACTGAAGCTTTCTTT.